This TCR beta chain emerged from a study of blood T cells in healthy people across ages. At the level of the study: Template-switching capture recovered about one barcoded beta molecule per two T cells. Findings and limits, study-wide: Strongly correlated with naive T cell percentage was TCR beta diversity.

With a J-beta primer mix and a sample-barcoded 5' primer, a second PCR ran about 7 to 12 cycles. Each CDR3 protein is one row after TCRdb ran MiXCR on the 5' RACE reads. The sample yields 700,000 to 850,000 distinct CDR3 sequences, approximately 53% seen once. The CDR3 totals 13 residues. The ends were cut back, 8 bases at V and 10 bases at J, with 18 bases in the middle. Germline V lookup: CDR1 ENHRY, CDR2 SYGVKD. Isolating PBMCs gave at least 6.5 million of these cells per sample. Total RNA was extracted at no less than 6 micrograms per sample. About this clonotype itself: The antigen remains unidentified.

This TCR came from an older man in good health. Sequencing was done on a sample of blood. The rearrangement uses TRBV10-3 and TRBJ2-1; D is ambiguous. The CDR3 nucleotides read TGTGCCATCTCCTTCGGACGTACCTACGAGCAGTTCTTC. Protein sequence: CAISFGRTYEQFF.